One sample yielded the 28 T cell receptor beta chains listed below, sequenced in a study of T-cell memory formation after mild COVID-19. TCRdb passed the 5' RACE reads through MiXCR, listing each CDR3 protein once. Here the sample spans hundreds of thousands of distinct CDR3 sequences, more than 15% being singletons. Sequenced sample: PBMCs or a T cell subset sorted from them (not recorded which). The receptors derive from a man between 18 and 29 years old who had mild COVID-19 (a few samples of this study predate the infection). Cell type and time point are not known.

DNA for the CDR3: TGTGCCAGCAGCCCCCGGACAGGGGTGATGAACACTGAAGCTTTCTTT. Translating gives CASSPRTGVMNTEAFF. The J gene is TRBJ1-1, the V gene TRBV14; 9 bases are shared with TRBD1. The CDR3 covers 16 residues. CDR1 and CDR2 from the germline V gene are SGHDN and FVKESK. J was trimmed by 0 bases and V by 4 bases; bases with no gene match: 6.

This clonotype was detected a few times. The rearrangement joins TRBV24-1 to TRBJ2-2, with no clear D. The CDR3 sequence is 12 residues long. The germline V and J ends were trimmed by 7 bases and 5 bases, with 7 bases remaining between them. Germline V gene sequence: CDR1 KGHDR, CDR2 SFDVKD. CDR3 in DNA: TGTGCCACCAGCGCTTATACCGGGGAGCTGTTTTTT. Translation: CATSAYTGELFF.

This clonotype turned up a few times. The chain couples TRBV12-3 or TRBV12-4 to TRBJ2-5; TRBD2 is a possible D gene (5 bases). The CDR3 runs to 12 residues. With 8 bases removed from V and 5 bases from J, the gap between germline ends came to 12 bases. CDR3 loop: CASWRNGETQYF. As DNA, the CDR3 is TGTGCCAGCTGGAGGAACGGGGAGACCCAGTACTTC.

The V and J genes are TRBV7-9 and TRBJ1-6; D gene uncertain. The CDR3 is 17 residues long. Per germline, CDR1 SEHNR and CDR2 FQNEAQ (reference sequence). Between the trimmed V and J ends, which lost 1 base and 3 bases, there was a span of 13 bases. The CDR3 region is CASSLGSRVRYNSPLHF. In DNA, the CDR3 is TGTGCCAGCAGCTTAGGGTCGAGGGTCCGCTATAATTCACCCCTCCACTTT.

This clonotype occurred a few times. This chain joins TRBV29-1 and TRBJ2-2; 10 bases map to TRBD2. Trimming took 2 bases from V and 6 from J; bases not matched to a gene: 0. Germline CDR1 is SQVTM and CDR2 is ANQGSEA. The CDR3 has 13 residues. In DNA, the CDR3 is TGCAGCGTTGAACTAGCGGGGGCCGGGGAGCTGTTTTTT. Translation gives CSVELAGAGELFF.

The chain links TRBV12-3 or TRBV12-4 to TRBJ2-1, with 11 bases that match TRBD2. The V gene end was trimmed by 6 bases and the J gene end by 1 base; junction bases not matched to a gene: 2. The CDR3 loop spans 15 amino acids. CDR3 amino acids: CASRRTSGSYNEQFF. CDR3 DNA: TGTGCCAGCAGGCGGACTAGCGGGTCCTACAATGAGCAGTTCTTC.

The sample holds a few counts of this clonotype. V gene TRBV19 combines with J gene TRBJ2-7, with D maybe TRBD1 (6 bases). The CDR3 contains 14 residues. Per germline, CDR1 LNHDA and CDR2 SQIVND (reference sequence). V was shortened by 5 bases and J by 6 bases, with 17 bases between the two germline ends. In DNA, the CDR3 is TGTGCCAGTAGTCCCGGGACACGCGCGGTCGAGCAGTACTTC. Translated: CASSPGTRAVEQYF.

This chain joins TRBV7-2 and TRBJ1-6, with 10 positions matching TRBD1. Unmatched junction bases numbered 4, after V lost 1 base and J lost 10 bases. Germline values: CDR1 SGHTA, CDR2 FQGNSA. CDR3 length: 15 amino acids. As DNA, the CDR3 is TGTGCCAGCAGCTTAGTGGACAGGGGGTGGTCACCCCTCCACTTT. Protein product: CASSLVDRGWSPLHF. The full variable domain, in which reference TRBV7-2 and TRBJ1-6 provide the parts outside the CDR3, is GAGVSQSPSNKVTEKGKDVELRCDPISGHTALYWYRQSLGQGLEFLIYFQGNSAPDKSGLPSDRFSAERTGGSVSTLTIQRTQQEDSAVYLCASSLVDRGWSPLHFGNGTRLTVT.

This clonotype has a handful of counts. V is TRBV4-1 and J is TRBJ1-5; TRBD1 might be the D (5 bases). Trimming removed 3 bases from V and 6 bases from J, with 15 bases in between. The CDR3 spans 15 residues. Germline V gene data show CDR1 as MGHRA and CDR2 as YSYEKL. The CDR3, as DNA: TGCGCCAGCAGCCACCGGAAAGGGGAATCTCAGCCCCAGCATTTT. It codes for CASSHRKGESQPQHF.

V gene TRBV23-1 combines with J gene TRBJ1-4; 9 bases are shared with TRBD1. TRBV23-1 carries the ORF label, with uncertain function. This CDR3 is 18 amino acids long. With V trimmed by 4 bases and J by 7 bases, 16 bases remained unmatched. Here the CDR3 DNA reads TGCGCCAGCAGTCCTACACGCTCCCCGGGACAGGGCCCTGAAAAACTGTTTTTT. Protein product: CASSPTRSPGQGPEKLFF.

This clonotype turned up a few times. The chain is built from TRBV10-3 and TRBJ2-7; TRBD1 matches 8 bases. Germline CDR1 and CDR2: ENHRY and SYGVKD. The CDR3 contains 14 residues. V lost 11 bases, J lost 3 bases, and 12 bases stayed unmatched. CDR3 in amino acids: CAGSERTGHYEQYV. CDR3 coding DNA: TGTGCCGGTTCCGAACGGACAGGGCACTACGAGCAGTACGTC.

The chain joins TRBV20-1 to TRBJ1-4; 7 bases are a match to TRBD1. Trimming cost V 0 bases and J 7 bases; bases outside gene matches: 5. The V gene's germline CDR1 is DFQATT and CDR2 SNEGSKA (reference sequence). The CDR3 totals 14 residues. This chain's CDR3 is CSARDQGGSEKLFF. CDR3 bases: TGCAGTGCTAGAGATCAAGGGGGCTCTGAAAAACTGTTTTTT.

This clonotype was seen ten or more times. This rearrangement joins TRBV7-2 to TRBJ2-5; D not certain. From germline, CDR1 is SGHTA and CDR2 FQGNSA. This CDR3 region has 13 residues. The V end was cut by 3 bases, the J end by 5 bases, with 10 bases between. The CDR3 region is CASSFGVKETQYF. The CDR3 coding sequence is TGTGCCAGCAGCTTCGGTGTTAAGGAGACCCAGTACTTC.

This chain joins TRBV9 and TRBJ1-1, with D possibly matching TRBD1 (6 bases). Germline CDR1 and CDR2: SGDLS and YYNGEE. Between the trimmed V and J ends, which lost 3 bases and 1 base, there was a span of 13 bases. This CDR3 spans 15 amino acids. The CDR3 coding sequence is TGTGCCAGCAGCGCCTACAGGGCGGGGAACACTGAAGCTTTCTTT. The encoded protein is CASSAYRAGNTEAFF.

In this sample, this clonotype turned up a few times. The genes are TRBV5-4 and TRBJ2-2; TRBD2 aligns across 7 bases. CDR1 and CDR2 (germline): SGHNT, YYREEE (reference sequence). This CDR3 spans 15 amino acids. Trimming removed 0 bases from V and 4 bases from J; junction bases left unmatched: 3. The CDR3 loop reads CASSLVPSGTGELFF. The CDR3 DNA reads TGTGCCAGCAGCTTGGTCCCTAGCGGCACCGGGGAGCTGTTTTTT.

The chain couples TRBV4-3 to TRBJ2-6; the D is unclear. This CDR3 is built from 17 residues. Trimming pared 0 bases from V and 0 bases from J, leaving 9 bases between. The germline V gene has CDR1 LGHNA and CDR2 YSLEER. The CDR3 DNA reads TGCGCCAGCAGCCAAGATCTTCCAGGCTCTGGGGCCAACGTCCTGACTTTC. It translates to CASSQDLPGSGANVLTF.

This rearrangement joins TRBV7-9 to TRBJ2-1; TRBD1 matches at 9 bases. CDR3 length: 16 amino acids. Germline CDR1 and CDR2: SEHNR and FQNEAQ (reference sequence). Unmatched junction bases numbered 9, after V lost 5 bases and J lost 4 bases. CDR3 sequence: CASSPRGQGPYNEQFF. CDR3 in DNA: TGTGCCAGCAGCCCCCGGGGACAGGGACCTTACAATGAGCAGTTCTTC.

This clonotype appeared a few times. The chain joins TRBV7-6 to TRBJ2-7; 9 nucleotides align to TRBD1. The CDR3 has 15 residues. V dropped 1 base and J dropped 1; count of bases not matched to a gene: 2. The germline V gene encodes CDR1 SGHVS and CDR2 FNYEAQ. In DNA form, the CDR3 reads TGTGCCAGCAGCTTAGGGACAGGGGCATCCTACGAGCAGTACGTC. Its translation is CASSLGTGASYEQYV.

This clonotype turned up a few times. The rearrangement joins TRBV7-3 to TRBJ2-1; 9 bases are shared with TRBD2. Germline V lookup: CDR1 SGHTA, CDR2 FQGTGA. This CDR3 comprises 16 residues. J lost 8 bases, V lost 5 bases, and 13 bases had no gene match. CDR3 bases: TGTGCCAGCAGCATTCCCGGGACTAGCTTGGGGGATGAGCAGTTCTTC. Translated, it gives CASSIPGTSLGDEQFF.

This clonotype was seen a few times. CDR3: CASSSKVDTQYF. The CDR3 DNA follows: TGTGCCAGCAGTTCTAAGGTGGATACGCAGTATTTT. The chain is built from TRBV6-6 and TRBJ2-3; D call uncertain. Germline assignment: CDR1 MNHNY and CDR2 SVGAGI (reference sequence). With 4 bases removed from V and 6 bases from J, the gap between germline ends came to 8 bases. The CDR3 is 12 residues long.

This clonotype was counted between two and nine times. The CDR3 sequence is CASSFVGTPNTGELFF. CDR3 nucleotides: TGTGCCAGCAGTTTTGTCGGGACACCGAACACCGGGGAGCTGTTTTTT. V and J are TRBV12-3 or TRBV12-4 and TRBJ2-2, with TRBD1 as a possible D gene (6 bases). Trimming took 3 bases from V and 0 from J, leaving 11 bases between them. This CDR3 has 16 residues.

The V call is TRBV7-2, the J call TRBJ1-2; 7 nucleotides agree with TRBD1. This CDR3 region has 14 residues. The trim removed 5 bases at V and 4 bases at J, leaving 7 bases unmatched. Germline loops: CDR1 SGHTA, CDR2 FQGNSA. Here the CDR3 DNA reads TGTGCCAGCAGCCCAGGGACAGCAAGCTATGGCTACACCTTC. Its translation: CASSPGTASYGYTF.

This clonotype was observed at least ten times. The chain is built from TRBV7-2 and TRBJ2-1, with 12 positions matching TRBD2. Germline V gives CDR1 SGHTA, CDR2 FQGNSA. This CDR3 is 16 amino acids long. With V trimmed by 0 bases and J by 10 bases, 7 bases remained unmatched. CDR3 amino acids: CASSLALTSGGGEQFF. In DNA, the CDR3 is TGTGCCAGCAGCTTAGCACTGACTAGCGGGGGCGGGGAGCAGTTCTTC.

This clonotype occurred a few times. CDR3 amino acids: CASSFTGVNIGAFF. Here the CDR3 DNA reads TGTGCCAGCAGCTTCACAGGGGTTAACATAGGAGCTTTCTTT. The rearrangement uses TRBV11-2 and TRBJ1-1; 7 nucleotides agree with TRBD1. Germline V gene data show CDR1 as SGHAT and CDR2 as FQNNGV. The CDR3 consists of 14 residues. Germline trimming cut 3 bases from V and 10 bases from J; bases unmatched to any gene: 11.

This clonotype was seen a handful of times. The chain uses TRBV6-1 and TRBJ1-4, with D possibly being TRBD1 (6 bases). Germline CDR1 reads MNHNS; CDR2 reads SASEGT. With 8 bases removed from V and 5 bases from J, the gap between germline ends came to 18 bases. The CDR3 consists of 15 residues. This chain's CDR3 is CASRGETGLNEKLFF. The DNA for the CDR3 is TGTGCCAGCCGAGGCGAGACAGGTCTAAATGAAAAACTGTTTTTT.

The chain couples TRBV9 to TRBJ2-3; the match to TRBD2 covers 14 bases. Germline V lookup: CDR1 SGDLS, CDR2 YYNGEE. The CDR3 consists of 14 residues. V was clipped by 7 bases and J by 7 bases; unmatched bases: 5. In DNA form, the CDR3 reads TGTGCCAGCGAGAGGACTAGCGGGGGGAATACGCAGTATTTT. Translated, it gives CASERTSGGNTQYF.

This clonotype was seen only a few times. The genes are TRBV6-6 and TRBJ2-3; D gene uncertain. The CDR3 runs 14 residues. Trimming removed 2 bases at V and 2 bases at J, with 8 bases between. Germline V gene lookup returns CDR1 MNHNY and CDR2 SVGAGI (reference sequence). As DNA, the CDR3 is TGTGCCAGCAGTTACGTCCAGGCCACAGATACGCAGTATTTT. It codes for CASSYVQATDTQYF.

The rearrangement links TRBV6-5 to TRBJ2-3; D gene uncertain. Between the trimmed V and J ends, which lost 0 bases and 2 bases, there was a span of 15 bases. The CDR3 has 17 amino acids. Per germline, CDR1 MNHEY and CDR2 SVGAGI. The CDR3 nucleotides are TGTGCCAGCAGTTACTCGGTTGAGGCGGTGGACACAGATACGCAGTATTTT. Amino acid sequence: CASSYSVEAVDTDTQYF.